This TCR beta chain stems from a study of cytomegalovirus exposure and HLA in healthy donors. The V and J ends lost 0 bases and 7 bases respectively, with 10 bases between them. Germline V CDR1 and CDR2: SGHRS, YFSETQ. This CDR3 contains 14 residues. 13 Jbeta primers and 60 Vbeta primers were used for the PCR. Clones were sequenced by immunoSEQ multiplex PCR, and TCRdb holds only the in-frame ones, with some missing. The sample has 150,000 to 200,000 clones; more than 75% are singletons. This clone came up once. This clonotype was sampled from a woman aged 18-29 years in good health and CMV-seronegative. The chain carries TRBV5-1 and TRBJ2-2, with TRBD1 as a possible D gene (6 bases). The sequenced sample was PBMCs. The CDR3 coding sequence is TGCGCCAGCAGCTTGGAACAGGGCTTCGGGGAGCTGTTTTTT. It is translated as CASSLEQGFGELFF.